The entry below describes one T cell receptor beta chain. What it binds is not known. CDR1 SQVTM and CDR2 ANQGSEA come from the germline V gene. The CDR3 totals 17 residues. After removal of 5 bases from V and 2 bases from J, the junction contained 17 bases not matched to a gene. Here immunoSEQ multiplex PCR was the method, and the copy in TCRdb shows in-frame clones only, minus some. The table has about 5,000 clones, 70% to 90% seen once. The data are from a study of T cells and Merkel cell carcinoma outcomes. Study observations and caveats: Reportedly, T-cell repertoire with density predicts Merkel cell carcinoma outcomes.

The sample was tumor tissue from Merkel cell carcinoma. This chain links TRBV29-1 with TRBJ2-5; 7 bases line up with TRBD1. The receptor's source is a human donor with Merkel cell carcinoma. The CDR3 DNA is TGCAGCGTTAAAGCCCCCTTAAGGGACAGAGAGCAAGAGACCCAGTACTTC. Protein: CSVKAPLRDREQETQYF.